Sequencing of this TCR beta chain was carried out in a study of blood T cell repertoires in COVID-19. The overall study: Sites in the United States, Italy and Spain provided acute and convalescent COVID-19 samples.

The CDR3 runs to 12 residues. V lost 5 bases and J lost 8, with 12 bases in between. The V gene's germline CDR1 is SEHNR and CDR2 FQNEAQ (reference sequence). The count of this clone is one. Source study methods: By means of reference gene primer amplification, nucleated cell counts were estimated. Repertoires were generated with immunoSEQ multiplex PCR, while TCRdb's copy carries only in-frame clones and drops some. The V and J calls and the clone size are those of that table, but D and trimming were determined from the DNA. The top ten clones hold 1.6% of a sample with approximately 180,000 clones, 80% to 90% of them seen once.

The clonotype comes from a woman aged 50 to 65 with acute or convalescent COVID-19. The sequencing input was peripheral blood. V and J are TRBV7-9 and TRBJ1-2, with a tentative D call TRBD1 (5 bases). The CDR3 nucleotides read TGTGCCAGCAGCATCGAAGCAGGGGGCTACACCTTC. This encodes CASSIEAGGYTF.